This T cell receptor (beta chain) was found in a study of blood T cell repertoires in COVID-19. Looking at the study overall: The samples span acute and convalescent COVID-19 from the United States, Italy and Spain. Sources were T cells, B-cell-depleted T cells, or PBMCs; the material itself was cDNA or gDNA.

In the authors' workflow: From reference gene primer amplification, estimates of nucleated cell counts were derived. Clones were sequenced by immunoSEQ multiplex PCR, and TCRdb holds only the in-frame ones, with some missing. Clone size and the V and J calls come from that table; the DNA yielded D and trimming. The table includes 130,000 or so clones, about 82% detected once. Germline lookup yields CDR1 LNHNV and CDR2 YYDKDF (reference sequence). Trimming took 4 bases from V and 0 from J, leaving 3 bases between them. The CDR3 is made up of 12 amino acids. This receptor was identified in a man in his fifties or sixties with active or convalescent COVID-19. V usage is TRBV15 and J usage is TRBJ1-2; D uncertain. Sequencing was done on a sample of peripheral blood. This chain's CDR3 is CATSTSNYGYTF. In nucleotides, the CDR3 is TGTGCCACCAGCACCTCTAACTATGGCTACACCTTC.